These 26 T cell receptor beta chains share one sample of origin, sequenced in a study of blood T cell repertoires in COVID-19. This table comes from immunoSEQ multiplex PCR, and its TCRdb copy is limited to in-frame clones, with some not included. The sample has 260,000 or so clones; approximately 84% are singletons. Source material: peripheral blood. The receptors stem from a human donor in a cohort sampled during active COVID-19.

The chain combines TRBV4-3 with TRBJ2-3, with D uncertain. Trimming removed 0 bases from V and 6 bases from J, with 13 bases in between. The CDR3 is made up of 15 amino acids. Germline CDR1 and CDR2: LGHNA and YSLEER. The CDR3 loop is CASSQDPRNGDTQYF. CDR3 nucleotides: TGCGCCAGCAGCCAAGATCCGCGGAATGGGGATACGCAGTATTTT.

The CDR3 region has the DNA TGTGCCAGCAGTGAAGTGGTGGCAGGACATCGCGAGCAGTACTTC. Protein: CASSEVVAGHREQYF. This rearrangement joins TRBV6-1 to TRBJ2-7, with D perhaps matching TRBD1 (5 bases). The CDR3 is made up of 15 amino acids. With 1 base removed from V and 6 bases from J, the gap between germline ends came to 16 bases. Germline values: CDR1 MNHNS, CDR2 SASEGT.

This clone was observed a few times. V gene TRBV7-9 combines with J gene TRBJ1-5; possible D gene TRBD1, 5 bases. V lost 3 bases to trimming and J lost 9 bases, with 12 bases between them. Germline loops: CDR1 SEHNR, CDR2 FQNEAQ (reference sequence). CDR3 length equals 13 residues. The DNA for the CDR3 is TGTGCCAGCAGCTTTGAGCAGGGATGGCCCCAGCATTTT. This translates into CASSFEQGWPQHF.

The chain uses TRBV4-1 and TRBJ1-1; no definite D call. CDR1 and CDR2 from the germline V gene are MGHRA and YSYEKL. V was shortened by 0 bases and J by 1 base, with 9 bases between the two germline ends. This CDR3 region has 15 residues. CDR3 DNA sequence: TGCGCCAGCAGCCAAGATCGGTTTCCGAACACTGAAGCTTTCTTT. This translates into CASSQDRFPNTEAFF.

The chain uses TRBV10-2 and TRBJ1-4, with D possibly matching TRBD1 (5 bases). The CDR3 has 12 residues. CDR1 WSHSY and CDR2 SAAADI come from the germline V gene. V was trimmed by 8 bases and J by 4 bases, leaving 8 bases between them. CDR3 nucleotides: TGCGCCAGCCGGGGGGTTAATGAAAAACTGTTTTTT. Translating it yields CASRGVNEKLFF.

V usage is TRBV6-5 and J usage is TRBJ2-7; possible D gene TRBD2, 6 bases. With 4 bases removed from V and 4 bases from J, the gap between germline ends came to 11 bases. Germline V gene data show CDR1 as MNHEY and CDR2 as SVGAGI. The CDR3 runs 13 residues. The CDR3 loop is CASSFRAGYEQYF. CDR3 in DNA: TGTGCCAGCAGTTTCCGCGCGGGATACGAGCAGTACTTC.

The chain carries TRBV19 and TRBJ1-2, with 8 bases matching TRBD1. The ends lost 4 bases at V and 4 bases at J; junction bases unmatched: 2. The CDR3 extends over 13 amino acids. Per the germline V gene, CDR1 is LNHDA and CDR2 is SQIVND (reference sequence). The CDR3 reads CASSKDRAYGYTF. The DNA for the CDR3 is TGTGCCAGTAGTAAGGACAGGGCCTATGGCTACACCTTC.

The chain uses TRBV27 and TRBJ1-2, with TRBD1 matching 8 bases. The ends lost 3 bases at V and 1 base at J; junction bases unmatched: 13. CDR3 length: 18 amino acids. Germline values: CDR1 MNHEY, CDR2 SMNVEV (reference sequence). CDR3 in DNA: TGTGCCAGCAGTTTTGCCGGGGTCAGGGGGCGATTTAACTATGGCTACACCTTC. Amino acids: CASSFAGVRGRFNYGYTF.

The chain uses TRBV2 and TRBJ2-7; D perhaps matches TRBD1 (6 bases). CDR1 and CDR2 (germline): SNHLY, FYNNEI. The ends were cut back, 6 bases at V and 3 bases at J, with 21 bases in the middle. The CDR3 is 16 amino acids. CDR3 sequence reads: CASSDSLQGPNYEQYF. The CDR3 bases are TGTGCCAGCAGCGACAGCCTACAGGGACCGAACTACGAGCAGTACTTC.

The chain employs TRBV6-5 and TRBJ1-4; D call uncertain. This CDR3 is 15 amino acids long. With 6 bases removed from V and 0 bases from J, the gap between germline ends came to 11 bases. Germline V gene data show CDR1 as MNHEY and CDR2 as SVGAGI. The CDR3, as DNA: TGTGCCAGCAGGGGAGGGCCGGCAACTAATGAAAAACTGTTTTTT. Translated: CASRGGPATNEKLFF.

Concerning this clone: It is unclear where the CDR3 begins or ends on the DNA, so no DNA is shown, and the CDR3 is as TCRdb lists it. The V gene is TRBV12-1, the J gene TRBJ2-5; TRBD1 is taken as the D call from the table, unchecked against the DNA. TRBV12-1 is recorded as a pseudogene. The CDR3 is 16 amino acids long, termini counted. CDR3 sequence: CASSFGTGNDLETQYF.

V and J are TRBV6-5 and TRBJ1-2, with 7 bases lining up with TRBD1. The ends lost 6 bases at V and 1 base at J; junction bases unmatched: 5. Germline CDR1 MNHEY, CDR2 SVGAGI. The CDR3 runs 14 residues. The chain's CDR3 is CASSRQGLNYGYTF. CDR3 nucleotide sequence: TGTGCCAGCAGCCGACAGGGCCTTAACTATGGCTACACCTTC.

Comment on this clone: The same CDR3 arises from other DNA sequences in this sample as well. CDR3 sequence: CASRRQGGSYEQYF. The CDR3 DNA reads as TGTGCCAGCAGGCGACAGGGGGGATCCTACGAGCAGTACTTC. The chain links TRBV6-5 to TRBJ2-7; the match to TRBD1 covers 9 bases. The CDR3 is 14 residues long. V shed 6 bases and J 1 base; nucleotides not matched to a gene: 4. Germline CDR1 and CDR2: MNHEY and SVGAGI.

The chain employs TRBV5-6 and TRBJ2-7; 8 positions agree with TRBD1. CDR3 length: 18 amino acids. CDR1 is SGHDT, CDR2 YYEEEE, per germline. Trimming cost V 0 bases and J 4 bases; bases outside gene matches: 15. DNA for the CDR3: TGTGCCAGCAGCTTGGCCCCTATCAGGGGGCAGATATCGTACGAGCAGTACTTC. Translation: CASSLAPIRGQISYEQYF.

This sequence joins TRBV11-2 and TRBJ1-2; 7 bases align to TRBD1. CDR3 size: 14 residues. Germline CDR1 is SGHAT and CDR2 is FQNNGV. V shed 5 bases, J shed 4 bases, and the junction held 7 bases outside the gene matches. CDR3 residues: CASSPPGTVYGYTF. The DNA of the CDR3 is TGTGCCAGCAGCCCCCCAGGGACAGTCTATGGCTACACCTTC. Combining the CDR3 with reference TRBV11-2 and TRBJ1-2 gives the whole variable domain EAGVAQSPRYKIIEKRQSVAFWCNPISGHATLYWYQQILGQGPKLLIQFQNNGVVDDSQLPKDRFSAERLKGVDSTLKIQPAKLEDSAVYLCASSPPGTVYGYTFGSGTRLTVV.

This rearrangement joins TRBV4-2 to TRBJ2-3; TRBD2 matches 14 bases. The CDR3 extends over 19 amino acids. V dropped 4 bases and J dropped 2; count of bases not matched to a gene: 11. From germline, CDR1 is LGHNA and CDR2 YNFKEQ. CDR3 DNA: TGTGCCAGCAGCCTGACGGGGACTAGCGGGGGTTCTTTCACAGATACGCAGTATTTT. Its translation is CASSLTGTSGGSFTDTQYF.

The rearrangement links TRBV4-2 to TRBJ2-3; 12 positions agree with TRBD2. V lost 2 bases and J lost 4; bases outside the gene matches: 10. This CDR3 is built from 18 residues. Germline V gene lookup returns CDR1 LGHNA and CDR2 YNFKEQ. CDR3 DNA: TGTGCCAGCAGCCAAACCGAGTCTAGCGGGGGGGCAGCAGATACGCAGTATTTT. Translation gives CASSQTESSGGAADTQYF.

This chain uses TRBV11-3 with TRBJ2-7; TRBD1 matches 8 bases. This CDR3 has 16 amino acids. The germline V gene has CDR1 SGHNT and CDR2 YENEEA. Trimming cost V 0 bases and J 4 bases; bases outside gene matches: 8. The CDR3 DNA sequence: TGTGCCAGCAGCTTAGATGGCGGGACAGGCAAGTACGAGCAGTACTTC. Translating it yields CASSLDGGTGKYEQYF.

This chain uses TRBV7-2 with TRBJ2-4, with a tentative D call TRBD2 (6 bases). The CDR3 is 13 residues long. Germline V gives CDR1 SGHTA, CDR2 FQGNSA. V was cut by 4 bases and J by 3 bases, with 7 bases left in between. CDR3 coding DNA: TGTGCCAGCAGCTCGGGGGTCAAAAACATTCAGTACTTC. It translates to CASSSGVKNIQYF.

CDR3 residues: CASRNRGERTNEKLFF. Here the CDR3 DNA reads TGTGCCAGCAGGAACAGGGGGGAGAGAACTAATGAAAAACTGTTTTTT. The J gene is TRBJ1-4, the V gene TRBV11-2; 8 bases match TRBD1. Looked up from germline, CDR1 is SGHAT and CDR2 is FQNNGV. Trimming took 6 bases from V and 1 from J; bases not matched to a gene: 7. CDR3 length equals 16 residues.

The V gene is TRBV15, the J gene TRBJ1-1, with D possibly matching TRBD1 (6 bases). Germline loops: CDR1 LNHNV, CDR2 YYDKDF (reference sequence). V was shortened by 3 bases and J by 4 bases, with 12 bases between the two germline ends. There are 14 residues in the CDR3. CDR3 amino acids: CATSSYTGSTEAFF. In nucleotides, the CDR3 is TGTGCCACCAGCAGTTATACAGGGTCCACTGAAGCTTTCTTT.

This chain joins TRBV6-6 and TRBJ1-2, with D maybe TRBD1 (5 bases). CDR3 size: 13 residues. V was clipped by 4 bases and J by 6 bases, with 12 bases between them. CDR1 is MNHNY, CDR2 SVGAGI, per germline (reference sequence). The chain's CDR3 is CASSWGGSDGYTF. Here the CDR3 DNA reads TGTGCCAGCAGTTGGGGGGGGAGCGATGGCTACACCTTC.

The gene calls are TRBV11-3 and TRBJ1-1; 7 bases line up with TRBD1. Trimming removed 1 base from V and 8 bases from J; junction bases left unmatched: 4. The CDR3 is 13 residues long. Germline V CDR1 and CDR2: SGHNT, YENEEA. The CDR3 DNA is TGTGCCAGCAGCTTAGGACAGGGCGACGAAGCTTTCTTT. This translates into CASSLGQGDEAFF.

V gene TRBV6-2 or TRBV6-3 combines with J gene TRBJ1-4; tentative D call: TRBD1 (5 bases). Germline assignment: CDR1 MNHEY and CDR2 SVGEGT. The germline V and J ends were trimmed by 6 bases and 1 base, with 15 bases remaining between them. The length of the CDR3 is 16 residues. In nucleotides, the CDR3 is TGTGCCAGCAGCAGACTTGACAGAGAAACTAATGAAAAACTGTTTTTT. Its translation: CASSRLDRETNEKLFF.

This sequence joins TRBV18 and TRBJ2-3, with TRBD1 matching 7 bases. Unmatched junction bases numbered 10, after V lost 0 bases and J lost 4 bases. Germline V gives CDR1 KGHSH, CDR2 LQKENI. CDR3 length equals 17 residues. The CDR3 DNA sequence: TGTGCCAGCTCACCACCCCCACTAGGGGGCGCGGCAGATACGCAGTATTTT. The encoded protein is CASSPPPLGGAADTQYF.

This rearrangement joins TRBV14 to TRBJ1-4; D is undetermined. CDR1 is SGHDN and CDR2 is FVKESK in the germline V gene. This CDR3 has 16 amino acids. Deletions cut 4 bases from V and 0 bases from J, with 12 bases between. CDR3 residues: CASSPAHGATNEKLFF. In nucleotides, the CDR3 is TGTGCCAGCAGCCCAGCGCACGGGGCAACTAATGAAAAACTGTTTTTT.